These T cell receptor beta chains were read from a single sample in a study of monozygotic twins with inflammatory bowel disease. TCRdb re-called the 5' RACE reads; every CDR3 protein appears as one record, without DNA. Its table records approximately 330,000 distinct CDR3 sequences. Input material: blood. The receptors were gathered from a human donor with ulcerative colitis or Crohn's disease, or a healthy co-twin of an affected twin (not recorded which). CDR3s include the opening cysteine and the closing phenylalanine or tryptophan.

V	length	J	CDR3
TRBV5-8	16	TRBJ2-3	CASSFRRARMGGTQYF
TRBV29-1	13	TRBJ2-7	CSVGPGQSYEQYF
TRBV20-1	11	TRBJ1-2	CSAREGNGYTF
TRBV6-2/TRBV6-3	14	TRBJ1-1	CASSYYSGNTEAFF
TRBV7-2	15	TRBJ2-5	CASSPSSGLRETQYF
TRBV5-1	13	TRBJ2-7	CASASGGTYEQYF
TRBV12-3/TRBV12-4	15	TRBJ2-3	CASRTDRDYTDTQYF
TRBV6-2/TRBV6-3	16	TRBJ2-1	CASSYAIQGAYNEQFF
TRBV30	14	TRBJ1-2	CAWSVKGGGPGYTF
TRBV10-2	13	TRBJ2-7	CASTETGLYEQYF
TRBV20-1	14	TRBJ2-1	CSAETGTEYNEQFF
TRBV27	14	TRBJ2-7	CASNPGQGASEQYF
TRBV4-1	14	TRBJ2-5	CASSQETGQETQYF
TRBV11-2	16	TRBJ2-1	CASSRPRTSGYNEQFF
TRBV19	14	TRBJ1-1	CASSMYGMNTEAFF
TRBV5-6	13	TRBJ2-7	CASSLTQYYEQYF
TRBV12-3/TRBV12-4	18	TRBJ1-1	CASSFLSWGSLMNTEAFF
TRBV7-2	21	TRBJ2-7	CASSLARRALAGGRNSYEQYF
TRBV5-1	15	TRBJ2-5	CASSPGAGDLGTQYF
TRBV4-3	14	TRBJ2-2	CASSPPRGTGELFF
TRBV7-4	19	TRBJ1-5	CASSFLEPGASYSNQPQHF
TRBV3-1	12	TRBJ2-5	CASSLQDGGQYF
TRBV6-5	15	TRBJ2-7	CASSYVGAGGYEQYF
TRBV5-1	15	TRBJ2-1	CASSPPPSGTNEQFF
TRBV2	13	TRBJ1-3	CASRDRDGNTIYF
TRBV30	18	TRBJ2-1	CAWTHPPGVGARYNEQFF
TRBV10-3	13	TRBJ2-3	CAISERNTDTQYF
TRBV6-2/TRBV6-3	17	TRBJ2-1	CASSYSLTGGALYEQFF
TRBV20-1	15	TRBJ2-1	CSAGRVASGYNEQFF
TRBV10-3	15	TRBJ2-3	CAISFSGGTADTQYF
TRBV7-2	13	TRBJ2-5	CASSLGVAETQYF
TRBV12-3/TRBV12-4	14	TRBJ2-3	CASSPLSVTDTQYF
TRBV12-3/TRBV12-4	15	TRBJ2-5	CASSSFTLFGETQYF
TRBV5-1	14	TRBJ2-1	CASSPEAVYNEQFF
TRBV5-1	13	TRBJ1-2	CASSSKGENGYTF
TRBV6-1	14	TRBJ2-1	CASSEAGGGNEQFF
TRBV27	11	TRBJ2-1	CASSGGLMQFF
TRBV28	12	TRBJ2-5	CANSLYQETQYF
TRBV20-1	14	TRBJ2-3	CSALRDSRTDTQYF
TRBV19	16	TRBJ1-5	CASSLSHRGINQPQHF
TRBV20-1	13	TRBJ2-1	CSAPPGLPNEQFF
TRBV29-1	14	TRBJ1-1	CSVAREAGNTEAFF
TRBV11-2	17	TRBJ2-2	CASSSLTGTQNTGELFF
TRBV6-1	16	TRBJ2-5	CASSRRGTGVAETQYF
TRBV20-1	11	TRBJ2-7	CSAESTYEQYF
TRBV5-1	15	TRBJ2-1	CASSLAGWGYNEQFF
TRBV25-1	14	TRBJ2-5	CASSDRTPQETQYF
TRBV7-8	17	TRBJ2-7	CASSLGRDQSPSYEQYF
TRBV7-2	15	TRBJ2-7	CASSRSGGGSYEQYF
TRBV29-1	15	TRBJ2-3	CSVRTGGGRADTQYF
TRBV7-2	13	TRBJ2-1	CASSLTRDHEQFF
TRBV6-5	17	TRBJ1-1	CASSYSPGPTTDTEAFF
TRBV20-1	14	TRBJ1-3	CSAREGQSGNTIYF
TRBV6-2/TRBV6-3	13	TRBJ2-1	CATRDRAFNEQFF
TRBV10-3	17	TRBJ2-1	CAISGSTSGGHYNEQFF